Listed here are 4 T cell receptor beta chains from one sample, sequenced in a study of control samples from healthy donors and cancer patients. Method: immunoSEQ multiplex PCR; TCRdb's copy keeps in-frame clones and lacks some. The sample includes around 160,000 clones, roughly 93% of them seen just once. Sequenced: blood. The receptor source for this set is a man aged 18 to 35 in good health.

The chain carries TRBV2 and TRBJ2-3; 9 bases agree with TRBD2. The ends lost 2 bases at V and 4 bases at J; junction bases unmatched: 4. CDR1 is SNHLY and CDR2 is FYNNEI in the germline V gene. The length of the CDR3 is 15 residues. As DNA, the CDR3 is TGTGCCAGCAGTGAAAGGAGCGGGGGGTCAGATACGCAGTATTTT. It encodes CASSERSGGSDTQYF.

The rearrangement links TRBV19 to TRBJ1-1; TRBD1 is a possible D gene (5 bases). Trimming took off 1 base at V and 0 bases at J, with 9 bases between the two ends. The germline gives CDR1 LNHDA, CDR2 SQIVND (reference sequence). This CDR3 spans 15 amino acids. CDR3 DNA: TGTGCCAGTAGTATAGGGGGCACTTTGAACACTGAAGCTTTCTTT. It is translated as CASSIGGTLNTEAFF.

V is TRBV24-1 and J is TRBJ1-1, with a weak D call TRBD1 (5 bases). This CDR3 has 16 amino acids. Germline V CDR1 and CDR2: KGHDR, SFDVKD. V gave up 4 bases and J gave up 3 bases, with 17 bases separating them. The CDR3 region is CATSDAPWDGDTEAFF. CDR3 bases: TGTGCCACCAGTGACGCCCCATGGGACGGAGACACTGAAGCTTTCTTT.

V usage is TRBV27 and J usage is TRBJ2-7; no definite D call. Trimming took 0 bases from V and 6 from J, leaving 9 bases between them. Germline assignment: CDR1 MNHEY and CDR2 SMNVEV (reference sequence). The CDR3 spans 13 residues. CDR3 bases: TGTGCCAGCAGTTTATCACAGTCCCTCGAGCAGTACTTC. This gives the protein CASSLSQSLEQYF.